The T cell receptor (beta chain) under discussion was sequenced for a study of blood T cell repertoires in COVID-19. CDR1 and CDR2 from the germline V gene are LNHNV and YYDKDF (reference sequence). This CDR3 is 15 amino acids long. Trimming took 3 bases from V and 3 from J, leaving 15 bases between them. Method: immunoSEQ multiplex PCR; TCRdb's copy keeps in-frame clones and lacks some. Of some 250,000 clones listed, approximately 87% are singletons. Material for sequencing was peripheral blood. V gene TRBV15 combines with J gene TRBJ2-7, with D unresolved. This receptor was identified in a man aged 55 to 69 with acute or convalescent COVID-19. CDR3 nucleotides: TGTGCCACCAGCAGGACCGGAGATCTAGGCTACGAGCAGTACTTC. Amino acids: CATSRTGDLGYEQYF.